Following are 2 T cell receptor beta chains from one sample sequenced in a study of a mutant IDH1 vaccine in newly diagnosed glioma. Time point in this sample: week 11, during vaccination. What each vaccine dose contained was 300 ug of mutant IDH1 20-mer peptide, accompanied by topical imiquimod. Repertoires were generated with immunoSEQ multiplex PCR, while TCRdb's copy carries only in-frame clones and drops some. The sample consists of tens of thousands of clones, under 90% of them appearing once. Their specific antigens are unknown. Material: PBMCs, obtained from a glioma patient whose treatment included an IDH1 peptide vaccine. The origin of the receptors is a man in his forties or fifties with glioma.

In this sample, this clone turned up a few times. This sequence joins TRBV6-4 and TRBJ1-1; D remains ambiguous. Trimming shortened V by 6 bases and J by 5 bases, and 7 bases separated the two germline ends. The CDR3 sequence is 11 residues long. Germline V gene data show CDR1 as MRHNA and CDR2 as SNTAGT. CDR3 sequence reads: CASRPRTEAFF. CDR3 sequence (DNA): TGTGCCAGCAGGCCAAGGACTGAAGCTTTCTTT.

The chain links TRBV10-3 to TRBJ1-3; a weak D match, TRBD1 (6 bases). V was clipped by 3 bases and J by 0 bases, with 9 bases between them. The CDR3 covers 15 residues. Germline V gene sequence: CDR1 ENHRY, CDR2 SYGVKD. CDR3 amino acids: CAISDRGGSGNTIYF. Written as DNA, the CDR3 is TGTGCCATCAGTGACAGGGGTGGCTCTGGAAACACCATATATTTT.